The rows below give T cell receptor beta chains drawn from one sample of a study of response to subunit inactivated influenza vaccine. TCRdb reanalysed the RT-PCR reads using MiXCR and keeps one entry per CDR3 protein. This repertoire shows about 830,000 distinct CDR3 sequences, under 20% found once; its top ten account for about 11%. The sequences come from PBMCs from blood, collected more than 4 days after vaccination. The receptors originated from a man aged 50-60 years who received an inactivated influenza vaccine. The CDR3 runs from the conserved cysteine through the conserved F or W. The order of the fields is clone size, D gene, V gene, J gene, CDR3 DNA, CDR3 protein. D genes are given only for firm matches. Size values are once, few and many counts, or a class for expanded clones, and some rows have none.

abundance: few
d_gene: TRBD1
v_gene: TRBV7-9
j_gene: TRBJ2-7
CDR3nt: TGTGCCAGCAGCTTAGACCAGGGGGCGCAAAAGGAGTACTTC
CDR3aa: CASSLDQGAQKEYF

abundance: .
d_gene: .
v_gene: TRBV12-3/TRBV12-4
j_gene: TRBJ2-1
CDR3nt: TGTGCCAGCAGTCCGGGGGCCGGAACGTTCTTC
CDR3aa: CASSPGAGTFF

abundance: few
d_gene: .
v_gene: TRBV29-1
j_gene: TRBJ2-2
CDR3nt: TGCAGCGTTGACCCGGACGGATGGACCGGGGAGCTGTTTTTT
CDR3aa: CSVDPDGWTGELFF

abundance: .
d_gene: .
v_gene: TRBV11-2
j_gene: TRBJ2-5
CDR3nt: TGTGCCAGCAGCTCAGGTGGTAGATTTGAGACCCAGTACTTC
CDR3aa: CASSSGGRFETQYF

abundance: .
d_gene: .
v_gene: TRBV7-3
j_gene: TRBJ2-5
CDR3nt: TGTGCCAGCAGCTTAAACGTTAACAACCAAGAGACCCAGTACTTC
CDR3aa: CASSLNVNNQETQYF

abundance: few
d_gene: TRBD2
v_gene: TRBV7-2
j_gene: TRBJ2-3
CDR3nt: TGTGCCAGCAGCTTAGCTTTGGCGGGGGGGCCGGGCACAGATACGCAGTATTTT
CDR3aa: CASSLALAGGPGTDTQYF

abundance: .
d_gene: .
v_gene: TRBV10-3
j_gene: TRBJ2-1
CDR3nt: TGTGCCATCAGTGACCGTGTCAACAATGAGCAGTTCTTC
CDR3aa: CAISDRVNNEQFF

abundance: .
d_gene: TRBD2
v_gene: TRBV7-2
j_gene: TRBJ2-7
CDR3nt: TGTGCCAGCAGCTTAATGGGACTAGCGGGAGATCGCGAGCAGTACTTC
CDR3aa: CASSLMGLAGDREQYF

abundance: .
d_gene: TRBD2
v_gene: TRBV29-1
j_gene: TRBJ2-7
CDR3nt: TGCAGCGCCCTAGGGAAATGGCGGGAGGTGGCCGTCCAGTACTTC
CDR3aa: CSALGKWREVAVQYF

abundance: .
d_gene: .
v_gene: TRBV20-1
j_gene: TRBJ2-7
CDR3nt: TGCAGTGCTAAGGCCCGGGGGAGGCAATACGAGCAGTACTTC
CDR3aa: CSAKARGRQYEQYF

abundance: many
d_gene: .
v_gene: TRBV10-3
j_gene: TRBJ2-2
CDR3nt: TGTGCCATCAGTCAACGTGTTGGCGGGGAGCTGTTTTTT
CDR3aa: CAISQRVGGELFF

abundance: few
d_gene: TRBD1
v_gene: TRBV20-1
j_gene: TRBJ1-2
CDR3nt: TGCAGTGCTAGAAATGACAGGGCAAGAGGCTACACCTTC
CDR3aa: CSARNDRARGYTF

abundance: .
d_gene: .
v_gene: TRBV4-1
j_gene: TRBJ2-3
CDR3nt: TGCGCCAGCAGCCAAGAAAGAGGCGACACAGATACGCAGTATTTT
CDR3aa: CASSQERGDTDTQYF

abundance: .
d_gene: .
v_gene: TRBV18
j_gene: TRBJ2-5
CDR3nt: TGTGCCAGCTCACCCGAGGGACCTGGGCAAGAGACCCAGTACTTC
CDR3aa: CASSPEGPGQETQYF

abundance: many
d_gene: .
v_gene: TRBV7-9
j_gene: TRBJ1-2
CDR3nt: TGTGCCAGCAGCTTCGACAGCGGACTCTACACCTTC
CDR3aa: CASSFDSGLYTF

abundance: many
d_gene: .
v_gene: TRBV12-3/TRBV12-4
j_gene: TRBJ2-1
CDR3nt: TGTGCCAGCACCCAACTATCGGGACTTTCAAATGAGCAGTTCTTC
CDR3aa: CASTQLSGLSNEQFF

abundance: .
d_gene: .
v_gene: TRBV28
j_gene: TRBJ2-7
CDR3nt: TGTGCCAGCACTCGGGGGCCCTACGAGCAGTACTTC
CDR3aa: CASTRGPYEQYF

abundance: few
d_gene: .
v_gene: TRBV21-1
j_gene: TRBJ2-3
CDR3nt: TGTGCCAGCAGCAATCCCGTTGGCTCCCAGGGTGAGGTCACAGATACGCAGTATTTT
CDR3aa: CASSNPVGSQGEVTDTQYF

abundance: .
d_gene: .
v_gene: TRBV5-1
j_gene: TRBJ1-2
CDR3nt: TGCGCCAGCAGCTACGCCGGTGTGGGAGACACCTTC
CDR3aa: CASSYAGVGDTF

abundance: once
d_gene: .
v_gene: TRBV18
j_gene: TRBJ1-1
CDR3nt: TGTGCCAGCTCACCACGGGTCGGGAACACTGAAGCTTTCTTT
CDR3aa: CASSPRVGNTEAFF

abundance: few
d_gene: TRBD2
v_gene: TRBV12-3/TRBV12-4
j_gene: TRBJ2-7
CDR3nt: TGTGCCAGCAGTCTGAGGGTAGCGGGGAACTACGAGCAGTACTTC
CDR3aa: CASSLRVAGNYEQYF

abundance: .
d_gene: .
v_gene: TRBV30
j_gene: TRBJ2-7
CDR3nt: TGTGCCTGGACTCCGGACACGAGCTCCTACGAGCAGTACTTC
CDR3aa: CAWTPDTSSYEQYF

abundance: few
d_gene: .
v_gene: TRBV24-1
j_gene: TRBJ1-2
CDR3nt: TGTGCCACCAGTGATTGGGCCTGGAGCTACACCTTC
CDR3aa: CATSDWAWSYTF

abundance: .
d_gene: .
v_gene: TRBV6-5
j_gene: TRBJ1-1
CDR3nt: TGTGCCAGCAGATACCGAGCGGACACTGAAGCTTTCTTT
CDR3aa: CASRYRADTEAFF

abundance: .
d_gene: .
v_gene: TRBV28
j_gene: TRBJ1-1
CDR3nt: TGTGCCAGCAGTCCGATCGGCAGTTTCATGAACACTGAAGCTTTCTTT
CDR3aa: CASSPIGSFMNTEAFF

abundance: .
d_gene: .
v_gene: TRBV4-2
j_gene: TRBJ2-5
CDR3nt: TGTGCCAGCGGCCCCGGGCTCCGCGGACTTCTCGAGACCCAGTACTTC
CDR3aa: CASGPGLRGLLETQYF

abundance: .
d_gene: .
v_gene: TRBV6-2/TRBV6-3
j_gene: TRBJ2-3
CDR3nt: TGTGCCAGCAGCCCGGACACCGGCACAGATACGCAGTATTTT
CDR3aa: CASSPDTGTDTQYF

abundance: .
d_gene: TRBD2
v_gene: TRBV28
j_gene: TRBJ2-1
CDR3nt: TGTGTCAGCAAAACTCCGGGACTAGCGGGAAATGAGCAGTTCTTC
CDR3aa: CVSKTPGLAGNEQFF

abundance: .
d_gene: .
v_gene: TRBV6-1
j_gene: TRBJ2-7
CDR3nt: TGTGCCGCAGCATCAGGCAGTCTCCCCTACGAGCAGTACTTC
CDR3aa: CAAASGSLPYEQYF

abundance: .
d_gene: .
v_gene: TRBV20-1
j_gene: TRBJ1-5
CDR3nt: TGCAGTGCCTCAGTCCAGGGGCTAAATAGCAATCAGCCCCAGCATTTT
CDR3aa: CSASVQGLNSNQPQHF

abundance: .
d_gene: .
v_gene: TRBV3-1
j_gene: TRBJ2-3
CDR3nt: TGTGCCAGCAGCCATCTGGGGAGCACAGATACGCAGTATTTT
CDR3aa: CASSHLGSTDTQYF